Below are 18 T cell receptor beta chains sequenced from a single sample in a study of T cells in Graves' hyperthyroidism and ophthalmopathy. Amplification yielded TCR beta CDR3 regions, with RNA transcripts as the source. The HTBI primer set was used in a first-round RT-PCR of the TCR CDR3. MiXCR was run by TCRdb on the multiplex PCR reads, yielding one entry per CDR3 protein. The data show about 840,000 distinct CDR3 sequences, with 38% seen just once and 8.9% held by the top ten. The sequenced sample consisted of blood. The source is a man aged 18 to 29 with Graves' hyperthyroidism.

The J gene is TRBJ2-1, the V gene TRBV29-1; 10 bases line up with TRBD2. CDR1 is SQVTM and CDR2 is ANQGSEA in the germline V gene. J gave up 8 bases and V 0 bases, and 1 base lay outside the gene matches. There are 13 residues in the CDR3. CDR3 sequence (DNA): TGCAGCGTTGAAGACGGGACTAGCGATGAGCAGTTCTTC. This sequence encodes CSVEDGTSDEQFF.

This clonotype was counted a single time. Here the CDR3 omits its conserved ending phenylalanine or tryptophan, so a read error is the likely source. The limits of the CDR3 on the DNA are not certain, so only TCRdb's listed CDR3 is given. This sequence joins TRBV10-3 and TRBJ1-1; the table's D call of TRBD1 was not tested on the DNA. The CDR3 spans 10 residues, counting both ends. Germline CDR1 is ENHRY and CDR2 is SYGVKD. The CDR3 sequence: CAISGTGGAV.

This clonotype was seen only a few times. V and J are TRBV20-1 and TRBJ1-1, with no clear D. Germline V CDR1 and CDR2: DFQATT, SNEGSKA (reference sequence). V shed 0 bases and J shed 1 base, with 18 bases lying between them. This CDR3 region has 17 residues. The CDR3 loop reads CSARDSGGSRWNTEAFF. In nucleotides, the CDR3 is TGCAGTGCTAGAGATTCGGGAGGGTCCCGCTGGAACACTGAAGCTTTCTTT.

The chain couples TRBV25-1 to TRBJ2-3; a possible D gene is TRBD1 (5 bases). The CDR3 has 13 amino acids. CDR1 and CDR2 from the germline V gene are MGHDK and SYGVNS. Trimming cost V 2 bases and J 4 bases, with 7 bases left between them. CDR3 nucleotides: TGTGCCAGCAGTGAACAGGGTGCAGATACGCAGTATTTT. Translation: CASSEQGADTQYF.

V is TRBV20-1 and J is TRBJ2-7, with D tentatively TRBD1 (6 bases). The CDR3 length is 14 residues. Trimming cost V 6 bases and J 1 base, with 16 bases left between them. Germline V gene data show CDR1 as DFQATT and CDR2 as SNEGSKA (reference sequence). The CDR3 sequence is CSAGRGQQSYEQYF. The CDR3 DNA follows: TGCAGTGCCGGACGCGGACAGCAGTCCTACGAGCAGTACTTC.

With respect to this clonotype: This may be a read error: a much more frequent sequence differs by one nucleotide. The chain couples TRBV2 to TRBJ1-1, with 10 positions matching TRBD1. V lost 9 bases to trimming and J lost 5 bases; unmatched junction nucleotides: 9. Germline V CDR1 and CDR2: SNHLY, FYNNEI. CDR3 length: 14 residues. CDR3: CASRDRGVRTEAFF. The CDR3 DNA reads TGTGCCAGTCGGGACAGGGGAGTAAGAACTGAAGCTTTCTTT.

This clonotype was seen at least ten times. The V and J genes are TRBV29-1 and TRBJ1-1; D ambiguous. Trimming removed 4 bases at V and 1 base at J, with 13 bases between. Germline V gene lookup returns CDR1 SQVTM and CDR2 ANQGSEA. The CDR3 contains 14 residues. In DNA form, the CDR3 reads TGCAGCGTTGTAGGAAGCCGGTCGAACACTGAAGCTTTCTTT. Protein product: CSVVGSRSNTEAFF.

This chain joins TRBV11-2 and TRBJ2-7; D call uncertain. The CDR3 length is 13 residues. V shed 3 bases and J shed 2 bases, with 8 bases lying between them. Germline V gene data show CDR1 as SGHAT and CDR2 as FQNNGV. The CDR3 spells CASSLRWPYEQYF. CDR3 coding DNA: TGTGCCAGCAGCTTGAGGTGGCCCTACGAGCAGTACTTC.

The CDR3 DNA follows: TGTGCCAGCAGTCCCCTACTAGCGGGAGGGCCGGAGACCCAGTACTTC. Protein product: CASSPLLAGGPETQYF. This rearrangement joins TRBV27 to TRBJ2-5; 13 bases map to TRBD2. With V trimmed by 5 bases and J by 5 bases, 8 bases remained unmatched. This CDR3 is built from 16 residues. From germline, CDR1 is MNHEY and CDR2 SMNVEV (reference sequence).

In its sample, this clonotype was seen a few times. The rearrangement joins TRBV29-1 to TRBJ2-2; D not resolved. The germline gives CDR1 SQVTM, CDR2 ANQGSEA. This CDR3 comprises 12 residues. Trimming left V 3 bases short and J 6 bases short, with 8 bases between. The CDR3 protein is CSVDGWAGELFF. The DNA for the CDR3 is TGCAGCGTTGATGGGTGGGCCGGGGAGCTGTTTTTT.

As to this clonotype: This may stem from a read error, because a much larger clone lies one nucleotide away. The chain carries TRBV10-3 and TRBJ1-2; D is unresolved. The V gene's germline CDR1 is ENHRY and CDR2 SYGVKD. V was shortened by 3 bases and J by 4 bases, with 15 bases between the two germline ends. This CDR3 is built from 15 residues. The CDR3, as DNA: TGTGCCATCAGTGAAAATTTGGTACTTACCTATGGCTACACCTTC. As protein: CAISENLVLTYGYTF.

The CDR3 protein is CASSRQRANTGELFF. The CDR3 nucleotides read TGTGCCAGCAGCCGCCAGCGGGCGAACACCGGGGAGCTGTTTTTT. The chain couples TRBV14 to TRBJ2-2; D is perhaps TRBD2 (6 bases). The CDR3 is made up of 15 amino acids. V dropped 4 bases and J dropped 0 bases, with 9 bases sitting between them. Germline V gene lookup returns CDR1 SGHDN and CDR2 FVKESK.

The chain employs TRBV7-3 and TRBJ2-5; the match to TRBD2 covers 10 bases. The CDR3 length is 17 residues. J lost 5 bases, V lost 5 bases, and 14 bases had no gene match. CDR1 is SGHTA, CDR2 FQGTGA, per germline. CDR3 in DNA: TGTGCCAGCAGCCAAGCAAACTTAGCGGGGGGCAGGGAGACCCAGTACTTC. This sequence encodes CASSQANLAGGRETQYF.

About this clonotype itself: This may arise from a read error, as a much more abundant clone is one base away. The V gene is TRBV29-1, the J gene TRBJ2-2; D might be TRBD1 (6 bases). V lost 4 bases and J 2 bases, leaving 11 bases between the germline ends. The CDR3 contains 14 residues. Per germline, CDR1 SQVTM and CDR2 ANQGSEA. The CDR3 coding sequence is TGCAGCGTTGGGTCAGGGGTTAACACCGGGGAGCTGTTTTTT. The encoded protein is CSVGSGVNTGELFF.

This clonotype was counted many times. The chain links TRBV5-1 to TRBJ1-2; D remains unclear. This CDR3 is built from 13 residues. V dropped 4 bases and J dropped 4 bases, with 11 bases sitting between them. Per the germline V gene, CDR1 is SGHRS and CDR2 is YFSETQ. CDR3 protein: CASSAEVLYGYTF. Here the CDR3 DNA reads TGCGCCAGCAGCGCGGAGGTACTCTATGGCTACACCTTC.

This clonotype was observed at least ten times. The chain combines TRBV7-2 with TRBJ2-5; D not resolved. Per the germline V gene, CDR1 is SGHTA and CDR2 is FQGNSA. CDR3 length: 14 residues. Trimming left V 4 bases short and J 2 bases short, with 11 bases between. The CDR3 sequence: CASSSRRRQETQYF. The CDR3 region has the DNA TGTGCCAGCAGCTCCCGTCGAAGGCAAGAGACCCAGTACTTC. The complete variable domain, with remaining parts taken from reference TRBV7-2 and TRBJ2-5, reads GAGVSQSPSNKVTEKGKDVELRCDPISGHTALYWYRQSLGQGLEFLIYFQGNSAPDKSGLPSDRFSAERTGGSVSTLTIQRTQQEDSAVYLCASSSRRRQETQYFGPGTRLLVL.

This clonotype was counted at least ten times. CDR3 loop: CASRNGRGSYEQYF. CDR3 DNA sequence: TGTGCCAGCAGGAACGGGAGGGGTTCCTACGAGCAGTACTTC. The rearrangement uses TRBV7-9 and TRBJ2-7; 8 nucleotides align to TRBD2. Germline CDR1 reads SEHNR; CDR2 reads FQNEAQ (reference sequence). J gave up 1 base and V 6 bases, and 5 bases lay outside the gene matches. This CDR3 contains 14 residues.

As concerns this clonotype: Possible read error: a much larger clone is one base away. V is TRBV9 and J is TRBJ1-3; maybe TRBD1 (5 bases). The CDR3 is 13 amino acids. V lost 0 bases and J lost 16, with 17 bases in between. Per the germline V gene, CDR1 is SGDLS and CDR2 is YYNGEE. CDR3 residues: CASSVETDNPLYF. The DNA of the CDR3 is TGTGCCAGCAGCGTAGAAACGGACAATCCCCTTTATTTT. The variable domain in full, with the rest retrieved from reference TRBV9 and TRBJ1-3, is DSGVTQTPKHLITATGQRVTLRCSPRSGDLSVYWYQQSLDQGLQFLIQYYNGEERAKGNILERFSAQQFPDLHSELNLSSLELGDSALYFCASSVETDNPLYFGEGSWLTVV.